Presented here are 9 T cell receptor beta chains from one specimen sequenced in a study of Graves' ophthalmopathy and Graves' hyperthyroidism. TCR beta CDR3 amplification used RNA transcripts. The library came from an HTBI-primed first-round RT-PCR and a second-round multiplex PCR. From the multiplex PCR reads, TCRdb called clonotypes with MiXCR, one entry per CDR3 protein. The sample yields about 740,000 distinct CDR3 sequences, approximately 40% seen once. Sequencing was performed on peripheral blood. The receptors here all came from an adult man with Graves' ophthalmopathy.

The chain couples TRBV7-3 to TRBJ2-5, with D unresolved. Germline CDR1 and CDR2: SGHTA and FQGTGA. With 4 bases removed from V and 9 bases from J, the gap between germline ends came to 9 bases. This CDR3 has 11 amino acids. The CDR3 coding sequence is TGTGCCAGCAGCTCACAGCAGCCCCAGTACTTC. It translates to CASSSQQPQYF.

V and J are TRBV6-5 and TRBJ2-7; D is perhaps TRBD1 or TRBD2 (5 bases each). This CDR3 spans 16 amino acids. Trimming cost V 1 base and J 0 bases, with 13 bases left between them. CDR1 is MNHEY, CDR2 SVGAGI, per germline. The CDR3 region is CASSYLGTAFSYEQYF. The CDR3 nucleotides read TGTGCCAGCAGTTACTTAGGGACGGCGTTCTCCTACGAGCAGTACTTC.

Remarks on this clonotype: As the CDR3 is not closed by the conserved phenylalanine or tryptophan, this likely results from a read error. It is unclear where the CDR3 begins or ends on the DNA, so no DNA is shown, and the CDR3 is as TCRdb lists it. The chain couples TRBV10-3 to TRBJ2-6. The CDR3 spans 9 residues, counting both ends. Germline CDR1 ENHRY, CDR2 SYGVKD. CDR3 amino acids: CAISGARTS.

The V call is TRBV28, the J call TRBJ1-5; 7 nucleotides line up with TRBD1. Germline CDR1 is MDHEN and CDR2 is SYDVKM. The CDR3 has 18 residues. After removal of 5 bases from V and 0 bases from J, the junction contained 13 bases not matched to a gene. As DNA, the CDR3 is TGTGCCAGCAGTCAAACCCAAACGACAGGGTATAGCAATCAGCCCCAGCATTTT. The encoded protein is CASSQTQTTGYSNQPQHF.

In its sample, this clonotype was seen many times. The chain uses TRBV9 and TRBJ1-5; 9 nucleotides match TRBD1. After removal of 2 bases from V and 5 bases from J, the junction contained 2 bases not matched to a gene. From germline, CDR1 is SGDLS and CDR2 YYNGEE. The CDR3 has 14 residues. The CDR3 is CASSVGQGDQPQHF. The CDR3 nucleotides read TGTGCCAGCAGCGTGGGACAGGGCGATCAGCCCCAGCATTTT.

This clonotype showed up just a few times. J is TRBJ2-7 and V is TRBV19, with 7 bases aligning to TRBD2. The J segment lost 0 bases and the V segment lost 11 bases, leaving 7 bases of the junction unmatched. The germline V gene encodes CDR1 LNHDA and CDR2 SQIVND (reference sequence). The CDR3 contains 13 residues. CDR3 bases: TGTGCCGATCGAGGGAGGGCCTCCTACGAGCAGTACTTC. Its protein product is CADRGRASYEQYF.

The J gene is TRBJ2-7, the V gene TRBV7-9, with 9 nucleotides matching TRBD1. The germline CDR1 and CDR2 sequences are SEHNR and FQNEAQ (reference sequence). The V gene end was trimmed by 5 bases and the J gene end by 0 bases; junction bases not matched to a gene: 5. The CDR3 is 15 residues long. The CDR3: CASSPDRGISYEQYF. Here the CDR3 DNA reads TGTGCCAGCAGCCCGGACAGGGGAATCTCCTACGAGCAGTACTTC.

This clonotype was seen a handful of times. This chain joins TRBV3-1 and TRBJ2-5; maybe TRBD1 (6 bases). The V end was cut by 1 base, the J end by 4 bases, with 10 bases between. Germline CDR1 LGHDT, CDR2 YNNKEL (reference sequence). The CDR3 is 14 residues long. The CDR3 reads CASSQAMTGETQYF. CDR3 sequence (DNA): TGTGCCAGCAGCCAAGCAATGACAGGAGAGACCCAGTACTTC.

The chain has TRBV7-9 and TRBJ1-3; no reliable D call. V shed 1 base and J shed 1 base, with 11 bases lying between them. Looked up from germline, CDR1 is SEHNR and CDR2 is FQNEAQ (reference sequence). The CDR3 totals 16 residues. The CDR3, as DNA: TGTGCCAGCAGCTTAGAACCCCCCGGGTCTGGAAACACCATATATTTT. It yields the protein CASSLEPPGSGNTIYF.